This T cell receptor (beta chain) was obtained from a study of blood T cell repertoires in COVID-19. For the study at large: Material from acute and convalescent COVID-19 was sourced from the United States, Italy and Spain.

This clone occurred a few times. Using immunoSEQ multiplex PCR, the repertoire was profiled, and TCRdb retains in-frame clones only, with some absent. The table has 60,000 to 75,000 clones, 75% to 90% seen once. This CDR3 spans 12 amino acids. V was pared by 0 bases and J by 6 bases, with 6 bases between. Germline CDR1 is MNHNY and CDR2 is SVGAGI (reference sequence). This chain connects TRBV6-6 to TRBJ2-7, with D unclear. Sequenced material: peripheral blood. The receptor was derived from a human donor in a cohort sampled during active COVID-19. CDR3 sequence: CASSYSFGEQYF. In nucleotides, the CDR3 is TGTGCCAGCAGTTACTCGTTCGGCGAGCAGTACTTC.